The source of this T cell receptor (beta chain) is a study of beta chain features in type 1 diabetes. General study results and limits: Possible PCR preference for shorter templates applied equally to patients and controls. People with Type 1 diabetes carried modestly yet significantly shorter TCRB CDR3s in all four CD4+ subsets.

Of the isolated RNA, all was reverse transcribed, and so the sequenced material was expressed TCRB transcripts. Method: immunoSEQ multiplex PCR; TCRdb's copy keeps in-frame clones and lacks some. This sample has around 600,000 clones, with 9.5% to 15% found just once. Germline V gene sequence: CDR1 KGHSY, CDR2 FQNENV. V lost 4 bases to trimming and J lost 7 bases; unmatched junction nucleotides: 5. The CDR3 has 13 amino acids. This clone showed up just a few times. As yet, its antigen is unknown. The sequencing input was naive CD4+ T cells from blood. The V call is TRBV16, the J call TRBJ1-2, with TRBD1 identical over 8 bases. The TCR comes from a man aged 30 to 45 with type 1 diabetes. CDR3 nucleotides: TGTGCCAGCAGCCCTGACAGGGGAGGTGGCTACACCTTC. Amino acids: CASSPDRGGGYTF.